The clone carrying this T cell receptor beta chain was seen only a few times. Authors' analysis steps: The authors estimated nucleated cell counts from reference gene primer amplification. The repertoire was sequenced with immunoSEQ multiplex PCR; TCRdb's copy has only in-frame clones and lacks some. Clone size and V and J calls were adopted from that table, with D and trimming inferred from the DNA. The data contain 50,000 to 75,000 clones, 80% to 95% of them seen just once; the ten biggest clones take up about 4.5%. The data were obtained in a study of blood T cell repertoires in COVID-19. Study-wide context: Samples of COVID-19 (acute and convalescent) were obtained from the United States, Italy and Spain. The analysed material was cDNA or gDNA that came from T cells, B-cell-depleted T cells, or PBMCs.

CDR1 is MNHNS, CDR2 SASEGT, per germline. The ends were cut back, 2 bases at V and 4 bases at J, with 8 bases in the middle. CDR3 length: 14 amino acids. Sequencing was performed on peripheral blood. The TCR originated in a man aged 50-60 years with active COVID-19. The J gene is TRBJ2-2, the V gene TRBV6-1; D unclear. CDR3 DNA: TGTGCCAGCAGTGAACAGGTGACCACCGGGGAGCTGTTTTTT. Translating gives CASSEQVTTGELFF.